The source of this T cell receptor beta chain is a study of T-cell reconstitution after alpha-beta-depleted transplantation in children. Study-level results: After transplant, high TCRbeta diversity at day 60 in some patients arose from surviving recipient T cells and thymic progenitors. The study reportedly traced alpha-beta T cells about two months after transplant to several hundred expanded graft clones.

On this clonotype: Its target is not known.

V was clipped by 4 bases and J by 5 bases, with 17 bases between them. Looked up from germline, CDR1 is LGHDT and CDR2 is YNNKEL (reference sequence). The CDR3 sequence is 15 residues long. Unique molecular identifiers were incorporated during preparation of the TCRbeta library. From the PCR reads, TCRdb called clonotypes with MiXCR, one entry per CDR3 protein. The sample lists 900,000 or so distinct CDR3 sequences, about 15% occurring once. This chain uses TRBV3-1 with TRBJ1-2; D possibly corresponds to TRBD1 (6 bases). Source: PBMCs, mostly from graft donor cells, taken 360 days after TCRalphabeta/CD19-depleted stem cell transplant. The clonotype comes from a male patient younger than 18 who had a stem cell transplant for acute lymphoblastic leukemia, so the T cells may come from the graft donor. The CDR3 nucleotides are TGTGCCAGCAGCCCTCCGACGGGGGCGCGTTATGGCTACACCTTC. It codes for CASSPPTGARYGYTF.